Below are 7 T cell receptor beta chains sequenced from a single sample in a study of T cells in localized non-small cell lung cancer. The method was immunoSEQ multiplex PCR; TCRdb's version includes in-frame clones alone and lacks a portion of them. This table holds 15,000 to 20,000 clones, roughly 90% found once. Sample: peripheral blood mononuclear cells, taken before any cancer treatment. The receptors stem from a woman aged 35-75 years with stage III lung adenocarcinoma.

The rearrangement uses TRBV20-1 and TRBJ1-5; D is unresolved. The CDR3 is 11 residues long. Trimming removed 6 bases at V and 11 bases at J, with 14 bases between. Germline V gene sequence: CDR1 DFQATT, CDR2 SNEGSKA (reference sequence). The CDR3 nucleotides read TGCAGTGCACCTAAAAATCGGTCCCAGCATTTT. This translates into CSAPKNRSQHF.

V is TRBV5-1 and J is TRBJ2-3, with 12 positions matching TRBD2. J gave up 2 bases and V 5 bases, and 6 bases lay outside the gene matches. The CDR3 length is 16 residues. Germline CDR1 SGHRS, CDR2 YFSETQ. The CDR3 is CASRPWTSGNTDTQYF. The DNA of the CDR3 is TGCGCCAGCAGACCCTGGACTAGCGGGAACACAGATACGCAGTATTTT.

This clone was detected only once. This chain uses TRBV27 with TRBJ1-6; TRBD1 aligns across 9 bases. The CDR3 extends over 15 amino acids. J gave up 6 bases and V 5 bases, and 5 bases lay outside the gene matches. Per germline, CDR1 MNHEY and CDR2 SMNVEV (reference sequence). For the CDR3, the DNA is TGTGCCAGCAGTATCGACAGGGGGGGTAATTCACCCCTCCACTTT. Its protein product is CASSIDRGGNSPLHF.

The rearrangement joins TRBV21-1 to TRBJ1-2; no DNA check was done on the table's D call, TRBD1. TRBV21-1 is listed as a pseudogene. CDR3 length: 15 amino acids. The CDR3 nucleotides are TGTGCCAGCAGCCTTACTCTTGACAACAACTATGGCTACACCTTC. Protein: CASSLTLDNNYGYTF.

The chain has TRBV6-6 and TRBJ1-1, with TRBD1 matching 8 bases. The CDR3 length is 14 residues. The germline V gene has CDR1 MNHNY and CDR2 SVGAGI (reference sequence). Trimming took 4 bases from V and 4 from J; bases not matched to a gene: 5. CDR3 residues: CASSLGQVGTEAFF. The CDR3 bases are TGTGCCAGCAGTTTGGGACAGGTTGGCACTGAAGCTTTCTTT.

This chain uses TRBV5-1 with TRBJ2-1; D possibly uses TRBD1 or TRBD2 (6 bases each). The V gene's germline CDR1 is SGHRS and CDR2 YFSETQ. The CDR3 is 15 residues long. The V and J ends lost 4 bases and 5 bases respectively, with 16 bases between them. CDR3 sequence reads: CASSQVPRGHNEQFF. In DNA form, the CDR3 reads TGCGCCAGCAGCCAGGTCCCCCGGGGGCACAATGAGCAGTTCTTC.

The chain combines TRBV7-9 with TRBJ1-5; D may be TRBD1 (5 bases). Germline values: CDR1 SEHNR, CDR2 FQNEAQ (reference sequence). The CDR3 loop spans 12 amino acids. Trimming took 5 bases from V and 9 from J, leaving 11 bases between them. The CDR3 bases are TGTGCCAGCAGCGATCCGGGGGGGCCCCAGCATTTT. Its translation is CASSDPGGPQHF.